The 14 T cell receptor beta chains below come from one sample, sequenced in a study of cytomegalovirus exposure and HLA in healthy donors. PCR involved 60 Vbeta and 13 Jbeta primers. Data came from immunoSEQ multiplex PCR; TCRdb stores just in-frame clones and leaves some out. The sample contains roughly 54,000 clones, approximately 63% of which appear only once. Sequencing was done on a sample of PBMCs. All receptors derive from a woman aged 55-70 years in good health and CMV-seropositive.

CDR3 DNA sequence: TGTGCCAGCAGCCAGAGGACAGGGAGCCCTGAAGCTTTCTTT. This translates into CASSQRTGSPEAFF. The rearrangement links TRBV5-8 to TRBJ1-1; 8 bases fit TRBD1. Per germline, CDR1 SGHTS and CDR2 YDEGEE. Trimming removed 4 bases from V and 6 bases from J; junction bases left unmatched: 8. The CDR3 is 14 amino acids.

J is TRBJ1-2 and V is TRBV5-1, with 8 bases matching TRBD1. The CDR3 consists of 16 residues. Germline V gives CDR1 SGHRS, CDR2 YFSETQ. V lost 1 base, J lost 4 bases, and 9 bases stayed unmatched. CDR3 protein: CASSLRQGAYSYGYTF. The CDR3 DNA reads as TGCGCCAGCAGCTTGCGGCAGGGGGCTTATTCCTATGGCTACACCTTC.

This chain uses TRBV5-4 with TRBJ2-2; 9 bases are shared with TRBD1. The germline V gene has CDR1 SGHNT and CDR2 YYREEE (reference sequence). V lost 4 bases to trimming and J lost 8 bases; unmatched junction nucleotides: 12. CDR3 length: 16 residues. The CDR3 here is CASSSTWTGAEGELFF. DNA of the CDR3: TGTGCCAGCAGCAGCACCTGGACAGGGGCTGAGGGGGAGCTGTTTTTT.

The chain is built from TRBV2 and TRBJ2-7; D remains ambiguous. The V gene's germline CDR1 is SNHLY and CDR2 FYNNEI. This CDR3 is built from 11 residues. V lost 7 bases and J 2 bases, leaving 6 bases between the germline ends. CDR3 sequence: CASILTYEQYF. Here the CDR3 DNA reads TGTGCCAGCATCCTAACCTACGAGCAGTACTTC.

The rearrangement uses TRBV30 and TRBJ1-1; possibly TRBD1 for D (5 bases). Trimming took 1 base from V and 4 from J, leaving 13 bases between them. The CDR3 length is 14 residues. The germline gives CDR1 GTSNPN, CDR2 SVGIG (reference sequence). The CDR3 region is CAWSAGGGGTEAFF. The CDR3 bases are TGTGCCTGGAGTGCGGGGGGGGGAGGCACTGAAGCTTTCTTT.

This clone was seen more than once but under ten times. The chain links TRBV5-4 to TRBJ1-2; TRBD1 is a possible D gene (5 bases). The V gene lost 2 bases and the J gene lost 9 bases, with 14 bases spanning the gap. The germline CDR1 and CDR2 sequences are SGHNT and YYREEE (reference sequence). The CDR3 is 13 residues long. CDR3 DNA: TGTGCCAGCAGCTTATGGGCAGGGTCTAGCTACACCTTC. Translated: CASSLWAGSSYTF. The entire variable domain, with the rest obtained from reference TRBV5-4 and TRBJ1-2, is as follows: ETGVTQSPTHLIKTRGQQVTLRCSSQSGHNTVSWYQQALGQGPQFIFQYYREEENGRGNFPPRFSGLQFPNYSSELNVNALELDDSALYLCASSLWAGSSYTFGSGTRLTVV.

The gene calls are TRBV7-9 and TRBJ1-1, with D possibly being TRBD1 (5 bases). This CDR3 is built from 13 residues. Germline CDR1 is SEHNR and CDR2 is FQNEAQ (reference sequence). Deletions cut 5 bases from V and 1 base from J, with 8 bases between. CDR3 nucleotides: TGTGCCAGCAGCGGGGGGAAGAACACTGAAGCTTTCTTT. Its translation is CASSGGKNTEAFF.

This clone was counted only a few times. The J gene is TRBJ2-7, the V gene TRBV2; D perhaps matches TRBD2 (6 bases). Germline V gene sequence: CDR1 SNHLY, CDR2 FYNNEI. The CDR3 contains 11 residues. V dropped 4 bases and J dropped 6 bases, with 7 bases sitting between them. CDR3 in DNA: TGTGCCAGCAGTGGGGAGGCCGAGCAGTACTTC. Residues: CASSGEAEQYF. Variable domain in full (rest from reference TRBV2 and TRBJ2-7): EPEVTQTPSHQVTQMGQEVILRCVPISNHLYFYWYRQILGQKVEFLVSFYNNEISEKSEIFDDQFSVERPDGSNFTLKIRSTKLEDSAMYFCASSGEAEQYFGPGTRLTVT.

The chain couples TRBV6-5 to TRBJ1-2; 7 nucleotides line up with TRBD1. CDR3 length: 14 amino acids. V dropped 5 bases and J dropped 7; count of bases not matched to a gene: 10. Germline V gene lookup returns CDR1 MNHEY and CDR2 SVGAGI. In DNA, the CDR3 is TGTGCCAGCAGTGCTCCGGGACAGCCGGGTGGCTACACCTTC. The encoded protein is CASSAPGQPGGYTF.

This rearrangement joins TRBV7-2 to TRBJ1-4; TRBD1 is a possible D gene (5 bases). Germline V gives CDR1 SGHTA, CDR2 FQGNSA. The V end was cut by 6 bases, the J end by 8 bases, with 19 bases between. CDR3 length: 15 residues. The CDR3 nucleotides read TGTGCCAGCAGTATGGGACTAGCCGATAACGAAAAACTGTTTTTT. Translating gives CASSMGLADNEKLFF.

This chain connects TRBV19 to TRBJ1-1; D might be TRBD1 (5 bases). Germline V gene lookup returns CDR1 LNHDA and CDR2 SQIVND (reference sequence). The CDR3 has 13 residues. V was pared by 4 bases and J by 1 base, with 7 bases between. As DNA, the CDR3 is TGTGCCAGTAGTACAGACAGGAACACTGAAGCTTTCTTT. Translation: CASSTDRNTEAFF.

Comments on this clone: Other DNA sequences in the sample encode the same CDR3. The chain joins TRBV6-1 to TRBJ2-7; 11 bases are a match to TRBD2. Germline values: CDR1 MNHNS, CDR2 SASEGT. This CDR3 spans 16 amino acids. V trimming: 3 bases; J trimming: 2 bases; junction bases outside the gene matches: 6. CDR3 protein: CASSEEVSGGAYEQYF. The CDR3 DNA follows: TGTGCCAGCAGTGAGGAGGTTAGCGGGGGGGCCTACGAGCAGTACTTC.

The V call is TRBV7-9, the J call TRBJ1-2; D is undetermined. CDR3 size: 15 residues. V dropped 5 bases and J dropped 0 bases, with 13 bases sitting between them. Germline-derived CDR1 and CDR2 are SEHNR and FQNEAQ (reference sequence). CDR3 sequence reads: CASSPLGLANYGYTF. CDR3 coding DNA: TGTGCCAGCAGCCCCCTCGGGTTAGCTAACTATGGCTACACCTTC.

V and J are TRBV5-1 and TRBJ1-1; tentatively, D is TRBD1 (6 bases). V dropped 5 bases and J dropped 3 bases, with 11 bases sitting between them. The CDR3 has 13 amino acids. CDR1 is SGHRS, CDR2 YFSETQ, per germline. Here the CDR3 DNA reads TGCGCCAGCAGAGGACAGTCGGACACTGAAGCTTTCTTT. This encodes CASRGQSDTEAFF.